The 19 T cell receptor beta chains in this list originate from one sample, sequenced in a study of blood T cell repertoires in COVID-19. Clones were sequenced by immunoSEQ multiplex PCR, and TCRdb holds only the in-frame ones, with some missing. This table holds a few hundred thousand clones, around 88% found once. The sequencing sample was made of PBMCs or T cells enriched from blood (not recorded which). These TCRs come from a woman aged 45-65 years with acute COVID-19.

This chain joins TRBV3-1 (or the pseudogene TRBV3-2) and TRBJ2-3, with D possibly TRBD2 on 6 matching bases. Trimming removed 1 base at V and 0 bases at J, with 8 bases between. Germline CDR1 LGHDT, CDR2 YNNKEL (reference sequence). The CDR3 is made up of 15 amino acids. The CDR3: CASSQGDFSTDTQYF. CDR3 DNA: TGTGCCAGCAGCCAAGGGGACTTTAGCACAGATACGCAGTATTTT.

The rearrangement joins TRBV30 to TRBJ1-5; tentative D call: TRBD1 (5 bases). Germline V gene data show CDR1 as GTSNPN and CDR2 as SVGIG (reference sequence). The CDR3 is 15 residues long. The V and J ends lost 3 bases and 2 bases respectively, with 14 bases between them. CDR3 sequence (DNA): TGTGCCTGGAGCAGAGGAGGGGTGGGCAATCAGCCCCAGCATTTT. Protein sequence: CAWSRGGVGNQPQHF.

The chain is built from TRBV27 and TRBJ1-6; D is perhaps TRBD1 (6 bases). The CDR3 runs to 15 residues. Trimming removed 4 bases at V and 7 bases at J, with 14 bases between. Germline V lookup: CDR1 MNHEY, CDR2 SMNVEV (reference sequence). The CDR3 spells CASSYSGQWNSPLHF. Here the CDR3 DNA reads TGTGCCAGCAGTTACTCGGGACAATGGAATTCACCCCTCCACTTT.

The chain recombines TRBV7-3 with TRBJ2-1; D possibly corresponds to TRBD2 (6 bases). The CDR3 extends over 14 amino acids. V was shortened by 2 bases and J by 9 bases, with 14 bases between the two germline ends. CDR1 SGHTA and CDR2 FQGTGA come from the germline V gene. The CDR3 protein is CASSLGLARGEQFF. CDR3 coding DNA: TGTGCCAGCAGCTTAGGCCTAGCGAGGGGTGAGCAGTTCTTC.

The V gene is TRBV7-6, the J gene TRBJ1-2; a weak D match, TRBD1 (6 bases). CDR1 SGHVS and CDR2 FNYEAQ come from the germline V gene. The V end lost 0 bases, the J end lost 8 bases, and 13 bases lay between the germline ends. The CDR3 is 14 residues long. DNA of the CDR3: TGTGCCAGCAGCTTAGCTCCGGGGGGCGACGGCTACACCTTC. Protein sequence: CASSLAPGGDGYTF.

As DNA, the CDR3 is TGTGCCAGCAGTTCGCCCCGGACACTTCACAATCTCGCGGGCTACACCTTC. It translates to CASSSPRTLHNLAGYTF. This chain links TRBV6-2 or TRBV6-3 with TRBJ1-2, with a weak D call TRBD1 (5 bases). Germline lookup yields CDR1 MNHEY and CDR2 SVGEGT. Trimming left V 4 bases short and J 8 bases short, with 26 bases between. The CDR3 runs to 17 residues.

Written as DNA, the CDR3 is TGTGCCAGCAGTTCAAGACTAGCCCACAATGAGCAGTTCTTC. It is translated as CASSSRLAHNEQFF. The chain recombines TRBV28 with TRBJ2-1; 7 nucleotides match TRBD2. The germline CDR1 and CDR2 sequences are MDHEN and SYDVKM. This CDR3 has 14 amino acids. The ends lost 4 bases at V and 5 bases at J; junction bases unmatched: 5. Combining the CDR3 with reference TRBV28 and TRBJ2-1 gives the whole variable domain DVKVTQSSRYLVKRTGEKVFLECVQDMDHENMFWYRQDPGLGLRLIYFSYDVKMKEKGDIPEGYSVSREKKERFSLILESASTNQTSMYLCASSSRLAHNEQFFGPGTRLTVL.

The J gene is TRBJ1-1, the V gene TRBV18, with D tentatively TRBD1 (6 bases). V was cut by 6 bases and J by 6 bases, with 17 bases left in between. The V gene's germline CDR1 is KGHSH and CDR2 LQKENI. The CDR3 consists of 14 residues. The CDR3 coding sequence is TGTGCCAGCTCCCTGAAGACGGGACACGCTGAAGCTTTCTTT. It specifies CASSLKTGHAEAFF.

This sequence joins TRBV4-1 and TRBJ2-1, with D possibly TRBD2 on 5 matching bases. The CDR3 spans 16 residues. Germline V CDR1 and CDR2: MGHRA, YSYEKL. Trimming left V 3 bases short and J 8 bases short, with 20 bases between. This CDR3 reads CASSQGTTSAMHEQFF. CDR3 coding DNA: TGCGCCAGCAGCCAGGGAACAACTAGTGCCATGCATGAGCAGTTCTTC.

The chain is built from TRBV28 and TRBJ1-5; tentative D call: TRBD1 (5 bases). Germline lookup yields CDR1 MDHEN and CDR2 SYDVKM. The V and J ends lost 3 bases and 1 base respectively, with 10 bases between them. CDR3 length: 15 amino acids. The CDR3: CASSFSGGSNQPQHF. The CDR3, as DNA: TGTGCCAGCAGTTTTTCCGGGGGGAGCAATCAGCCCCAGCATTTT.

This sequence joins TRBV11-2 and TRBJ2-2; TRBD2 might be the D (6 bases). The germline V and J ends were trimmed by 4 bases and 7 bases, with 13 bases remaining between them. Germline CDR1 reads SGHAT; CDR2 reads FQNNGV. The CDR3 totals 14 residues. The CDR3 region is CASSSLREGGELFF. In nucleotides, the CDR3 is TGTGCCAGCAGCTCATTGCGGGAAGGCGGGGAGCTGTTTTTT.

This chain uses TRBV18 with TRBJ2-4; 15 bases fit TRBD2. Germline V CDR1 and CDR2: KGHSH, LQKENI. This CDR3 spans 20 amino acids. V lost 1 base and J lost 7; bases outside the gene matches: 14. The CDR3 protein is CASSPQGTGLAGGPWNIQYF. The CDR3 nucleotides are TGTGCCAGCTCACCACAGGGCACCGGACTAGCGGGAGGGCCGTGGAACATTCAGTACTTC.

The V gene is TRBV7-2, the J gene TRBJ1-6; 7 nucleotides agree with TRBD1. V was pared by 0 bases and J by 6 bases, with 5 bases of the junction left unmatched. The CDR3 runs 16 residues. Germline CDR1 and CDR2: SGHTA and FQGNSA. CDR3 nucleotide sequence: TGTGCCAGCAGCTTAGCTCCGGGACAGCCTAATTCACCCCTCCACTTT. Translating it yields CASSLAPGQPNSPLHF.

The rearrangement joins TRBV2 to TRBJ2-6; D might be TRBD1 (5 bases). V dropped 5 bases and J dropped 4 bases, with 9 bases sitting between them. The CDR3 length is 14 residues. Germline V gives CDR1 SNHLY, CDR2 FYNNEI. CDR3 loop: CASSLREGANVLTF. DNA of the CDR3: TGTGCCAGCAGTCTCAGGGAAGGGGCCAACGTCCTGACTTTC.

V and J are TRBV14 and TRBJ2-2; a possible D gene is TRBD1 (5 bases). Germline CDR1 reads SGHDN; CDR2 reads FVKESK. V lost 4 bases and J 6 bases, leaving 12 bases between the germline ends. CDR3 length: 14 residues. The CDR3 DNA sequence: TGTGCCAGCAGCCCGCAGGGTGTCGCCGGGGAGCTGTTTTTT. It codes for CASSPQGVAGELFF.

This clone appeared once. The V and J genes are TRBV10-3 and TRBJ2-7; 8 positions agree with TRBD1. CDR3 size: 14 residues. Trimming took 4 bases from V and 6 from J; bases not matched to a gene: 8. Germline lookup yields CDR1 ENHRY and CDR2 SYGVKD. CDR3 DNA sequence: TGTGCCATCAGTGGAGACAGGGGCGGTCGCGAGCAGTACTTC. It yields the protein CAISGDRGGREQYF.

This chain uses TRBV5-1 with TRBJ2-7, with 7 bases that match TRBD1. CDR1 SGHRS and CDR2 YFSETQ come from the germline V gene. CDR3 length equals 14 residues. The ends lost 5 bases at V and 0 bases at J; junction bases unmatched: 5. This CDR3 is CASRTGTASYEQYF. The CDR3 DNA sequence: TGCGCCAGCAGAACCGGGACAGCCTCCTACGAGCAGTACTTC.

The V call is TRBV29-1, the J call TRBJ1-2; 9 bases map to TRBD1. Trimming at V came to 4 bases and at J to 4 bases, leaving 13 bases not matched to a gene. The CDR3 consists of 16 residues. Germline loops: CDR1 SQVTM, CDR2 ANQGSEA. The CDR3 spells CSVGPRQGVGGYGYTF. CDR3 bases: TGCAGCGTTGGGCCGAGACAGGGGGTTGGGGGCTATGGCTACACCTTC.

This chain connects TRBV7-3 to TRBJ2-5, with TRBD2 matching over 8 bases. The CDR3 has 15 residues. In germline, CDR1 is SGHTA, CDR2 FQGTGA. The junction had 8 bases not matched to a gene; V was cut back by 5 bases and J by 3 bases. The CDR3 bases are TGTGCCAGCAGCCCTACAGGGACTAGAGAAGAGACCCAGTACTTC. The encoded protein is CASSPTGTREETQYF.